This T cell receptor (beta chain) came from a study of identical twins. CDR1 is DFQATT, CDR2 SNEGSKA, per germline (reference sequence). CDR3 length equals 14 residues. V shed 7 bases and J 4 bases; nucleotides not matched to a gene: 8. Study observations and caveats: The degree of excess twin sharing was weaker in beta out-of-frame sequences.

TCRdb redid the calling of the 5' RACE reads with MiXCR, one entry per CDR3 protein. The repertoire consists of hundreds of thousands of distinct CDR3 sequences, with roughly 18% occurring once and the leading ten covering around 13%. As for this clonotype: Its target is unknown.

The sample was also linked to a second study, of T cells expressing NK-cell markers. From that study: The dominant NKG2C+ clonotypes represented roughly 1.0-7.5% of CD8+ T cells in six or seven donors.

The sample was PBMCs. The chain has TRBV20-1 and TRBJ2-1, with 9 nucleotides matching TRBD2. The clonotype originates from a woman between 18 and 29 years old in good health. CDR3 in DNA: TGCAGTGGGAGGGGCGGGGGGGTATACAATGAGCAGTTCTTC. This gives the protein CSGRGGGVYNEQFF.